A selection of T cell receptor beta chains follows, all from one sample in a study of CD8 T cells in Susac syndrome. TCRdb used MiXCR to reprocess the immunoSEQ multiplex PCR reads, holding one entry per CDR3 protein. The data show 150,000 to 200,000 distinct CDR3 sequences, approximately 94% seen once. The material sequenced was CD4+ T cells from PBMCs. These receptors were taken from a human donor with Susac syndrome. The CDR3 runs from the conserved cysteine through the conserved F or W. A D gene is named only where the DNA matches it firmly. Clone size is stated in some rows and not others, as once, few, many or a class when expanded.

V	size	D	J	DNA	CDR3
TRBV7-2	.	.	TRBJ2-5	TGTGCCAGCAGCTTAGCGGCGGGACAGCAAGAGACCCAGTACTTC	CASSLAAGQQETQYF
TRBV29-1	once	TRBD2	TRBJ2-3	TGCAGCTCCGGACTAGCGGGACCCACAGATACGCAGTATTTT	CSSGLAGPTDTQYF
TRBV30	.	.	TRBJ2-1	TGTGCCTGGGCTAGCGTACATGAGCAGTTCTTC	CAWASVHEQFF
TRBV20-1	.	TRBD2	TRBJ2-1	TGCAGTGCCAAAGCGGGAAAGCCCTACAATGAGCAGTTCTTC	CSAKAGKPYNEQFF
TRBV9	.	.	TRBJ2-2	TGTGCCAGCAGCAGTGTTTTTAGCACCGGGGAGCTGTTTTTT	CASSSVFSTGELFF
TRBV4-1	.	.	TRBJ2-5	TGCGCCAGCAGCCAAGACAGGACTCAAGAGACCCAGTACTTC	CASSQDRTQETQYF
TRBV12-3/TRBV12-4	.	.	TRBJ2-1	TGTGCCAGCAGTTACAGGGTCTACAATGAGCAGTTCTTC	CASSYRVYNEQFF
TRBV20-1	.	TRBD1	TRBJ2-5	TGCAGTGCTAGACCGAGCCGGGACAGGGGCCTTGGGACCCAGTACTTC	CSARPSRDRGLGTQYF
TRBV19	.	TRBD1	TRBJ1-5	TGTGCCAGTCAGGGGGCGCGTAGCAATCAGCCCCAGCATTTT	CASQGARSNQPQHF
TRBV5-1	.	.	TRBJ1-3	TGCGCCAGCAGCCCAGGACTTGATGGGAACACCATATATTTT	CASSPGLDGNTIYF
TRBV28	.	.	TRBJ2-1	TGTGCCAGCGAAGGCCTAGCGAAGGGGTGGAATGAGCAGTTCTTC	CASEGLAKGWNEQFF
TRBV29-1	.	.	TRBJ1-1	TGCAGCGTCGCGAAGGGGAGTTCTGAAGCTTTCTTT	CSVAKGSSEAFF
TRBV29-1	.	.	TRBJ1-1	TGCAGCGCAGGGGAAATGAACACTGAAGCTTTCTTT	CSAGEMNTEAFF
TRBV12-3/TRBV12-4	.	.	TRBJ1-2	TGTGCCAGCAGTTTAGCGGGGACGGAGGGGCATGGCTACACCTTC	CASSLAGTEGHGYTF
TRBV4-1	.	TRBD1	TRBJ2-1	TGCGCCAGCAGCCCGGGACAGGGAAGTGATGAGCAGTTCTTC	CASSPGQGSDEQFF
TRBV18	.	.	TRBJ2-5	TGTGCCAGCTCACCAACAAGCGGCCAAGAGACCCAGTACTTC	CASSPTSGQETQYF
TRBV2	.	.	TRBJ2-1	TGTGCCAGCAGTGGCCCCGGGAGCTCCTACAATGAGCAGTTCTTC	CASSGPGSSYNEQFF
TRBV4-2	.	.	TRBJ1-2	TGTGCCAGCAGCTCACGGACAAGTAACTATGGCTACACCTTC	CASSSRTSNYGYTF
TRBV6-2/TRBV6-3	few	TRBD2	TRBJ2-5	TGTGCCAGCAGGACTAGCGGACAAGAGACCCAGTACTTC	CASRTSGQETQYF
TRBV4-3	.	TRBD1	TRBJ1-1	TGCGCCACCCCTCAGGGGGATGACACTGAAGCTTTCTTT	CATPQGDDTEAFF
TRBV20-1	.	TRBD2	TRBJ2-3	TGCAGTGCTGGACTAGCGGGGGGGCCAGATACGCAGTATTTT	CSAGLAGGPDTQYF
TRBV6-2/TRBV6-3	.	.	TRBJ2-1	TGTGCCAGCAGCCGACAGCTCCCCAGGGTGCAGTTCTTC	CASSRQLPRVQFF
TRBV24-1	.	.	TRBJ2-3	TGTGCCACCAGTGATTCCCTCCGGGATACGCAGTATTTT	CATSDSLRDTQYF
TRBV12-3/TRBV12-4	.	.	TRBJ2-1	TGTGCCAGCAGTCCGCGGGACTCTAACAATGAGCAGTTCTTC	CASSPRDSNNEQFF
TRBV7-2	.	.	TRBJ2-3	TGTGCCAGCAGCCACCACCCCCCAGATACGCAGTATTTT	CASSHHPPDTQYF
TRBV14	.	.	TRBJ2-1	TGTGCCAGCAGCCAGGGACTTGGCAATGAGCAGTTCTTC	CASSQGLGNEQFF
TRBV7-3	.	.	TRBJ2-1	TGTGCCAGCAGCTTAGACCCCCGCAGTGAGCAGTTCTTC	CASSLDPRSEQFF
TRBV29-1	.	.	TRBJ1-2	TGCAGCGTTGGGTCTTTCTATGGCTACACCTTC	CSVGSFYGYTF
TRBV30	.	.	TRBJ2-3	TGTGCCTGGACAGGGGTTCGTGCAGATACGCAGTATTTT	CAWTGVRADTQYF
TRBV29-1	.	.	TRBJ2-1	TGCAGCGGGGAAGACCCTCCACAGTTCTTC	CSGEDPPQFF
TRBV4-3	.	TRBD1	TRBJ2-7	TGCGCCAGCAGCCAAGGCCAGGGACAGTCCTACGAGCAGTACTTC	CASSQGQGQSYEQYF
TRBV29-1	once	.	TRBJ2-2	TGCAGCGCCCGGGGACTTCTGAACACCGGGGAGCTGTTTTTT	CSARGLLNTGELFF